The 18 T cell receptor beta chains in this list originate from one sample, sequenced in a study of T cell responses to AZD1222 COVID-19 vaccine. Using immunoSEQ multiplex PCR, the repertoire was profiled, and TCRdb retains in-frame clones only, with some absent. The sample shows some 56,000 clones, approximately 83% of them seen only once. This sample comprised peripheral blood, obtained on day 0 of AZD1222 vaccination. These receptor sequences come from an adult in good health.

The CDR3 spells CASSPARGRNTEAFF. The CDR3 DNA reads TGTGCCAGCTCACCCGCCAGGGGGCGGAACACTGAAGCTTTCTTT. This sequence joins TRBV18 and TRBJ1-1, with 8 bases lining up with TRBD1. J was trimmed by 1 base and V by 3 bases; bases with no gene match: 4. This CDR3 is 15 amino acids long. CDR1 is KGHSH, CDR2 LQKENI, per germline.

The chain links TRBV7-2 to TRBJ2-7, with 11 bases that match TRBD2. The CDR3 length is 15 residues. From germline, CDR1 is SGHTA and CDR2 FQGNSA. Losses at the gene ends were 5 bases for V and 2 bases for J; bases not matched to a gene: 5. CDR3 in amino acids: CASSHYSGGAYEQYF. CDR3 bases: TGTGCCAGCAGCCATTATAGCGGGGGGGCCTACGAGCAGTACTTC.

The chain has TRBV4-1 and TRBJ1-6; TRBD1 matches at 8 bases. The CDR3 is 15 amino acids. The junction had 3 bases not matched to a gene; V was cut back by 0 bases and J by 8 bases. Per the germline V gene, CDR1 is MGHRA and CDR2 is YSYEKL. The CDR3 here is CASSQEVTGDSPLHF. The CDR3 bases are TGCGCCAGCAGCCAAGAAGTGACAGGGGATTCACCCCTCCACTTT.

V is TRBV6-6 and J is TRBJ2-1, with 14 bases identical to TRBD2. V lost 5 bases, J lost 10 bases, and 7 bases stayed unmatched. CDR3 size: 15 residues. CDR1 is MNHNY and CDR2 is SVGAGI in the germline V gene (reference sequence). The CDR3 sequence: CASSLTSGGAWEQFF. CDR3 coding DNA: TGTGCCAGCAGTCTGACTAGCGGGGGGGCTTGGGAGCAGTTCTTC.

The rearrangement uses TRBV10-1 and TRBJ2-7, with D possibly TRBD1 on 6 matching bases. The CDR3 has 13 amino acids. The germline V gene has CDR1 WNHNN and CDR2 SYGVQD (reference sequence). Trimming stripped 6 bases from V and 2 bases from J, with 11 bases between. The CDR3 nucleotides are TGCGCCAGCAGCGGACAGAATGCCTACGAGCAGTACTTC. It is translated as CASSGQNAYEQYF.

The J gene is TRBJ2-7, the V gene TRBV27; 8 bases are a match to TRBD1. Germline assignment: CDR1 MNHEY and CDR2 SMNVEV (reference sequence). This CDR3 contains 15 residues. V gave up 3 bases and J gave up 3 bases; unmatched junction bases: 7. CDR3 in DNA: TGTGCCAGCAGTTTCGTTCAGGGGGCTTTCTACGAGCAGTACTTC. Translating gives CASSFVQGAFYEQYF.

This clone was recorded once. This chain joins TRBV10-3 and TRBJ1-2, with no clear D. Per the germline V gene, CDR1 is ENHRY and CDR2 is SYGVKD. The germline V and J ends were trimmed by 0 bases and 4 bases, with 12 bases remaining between them. The CDR3 consists of 15 residues. The CDR3 sequence is CAISESRLPPYGYTF. CDR3 nucleotide sequence: TGTGCCATCAGTGAGTCGAGGCTTCCCCCCTATGGCTACACCTTC.

The rearrangement links TRBV18 to TRBJ1-1, with D unresolved. In germline, CDR1 is KGHSH, CDR2 LQKENI. V was trimmed by 0 bases and J by 1 base, leaving 9 bases between them. The CDR3 runs 15 residues. The CDR3 nucleotides are TGTGCCAGCTCACCACCCCTGACTCCGAACACTGAAGCTTTCTTT. It translates to CASSPPLTPNTEAFF.

As to this clone: At one end the junction does not follow the germline gene, possibly because of a read error. The V and J genes are TRBV2 and TRBJ2-3; a possible D gene is TRBD2 (5 bases). The CDR3 has 14 residues. Germline lookup yields CDR1 SNHLY and CDR2 FYNNEI. The CDR3 DNA sequence: TGTGCCAGCAGTGATTCCGCTAGCACAGAAACGCAGTATTTT. It encodes CASSDSASTETQYF.

The chain carries TRBV7-2 and TRBJ1-2; D call uncertain. CDR3 length: 16 residues. Germline CDR1 and CDR2: SGHTA and FQGNSA. V was cut by 7 bases and J by 2 bases, with 20 bases left in between. CDR3 protein: CASNTGPGLVNYGYTF. The CDR3 bases are TGTGCCAGCAACACGGGCCCCGGTTTGGTGAACTATGGCTACACCTTC.

The chain combines TRBV7-9 with TRBJ2-1; 7 positions match TRBD1. V shed 3 bases and J 2 bases; nucleotides not matched to a gene: 1. CDR1 is SEHNR and CDR2 is FQNEAQ in the germline V gene (reference sequence). The CDR3 has 14 amino acids. The CDR3 protein is CASSFTGAYNEQFF. The DNA for the CDR3 is TGTGCCAGCAGCTTCACAGGGGCCTACAATGAGCAGTTCTTC.

This chain uses TRBV2 with TRBJ1-2, with D possibly TRBD1 on 6 matching bases. V was shortened by 8 bases and J by 4 bases, with 14 bases between the two germline ends. Germline lookup yields CDR1 SNHLY and CDR2 FYNNEI. There are 13 residues in the CDR3. CDR3 sequence: CASVVRDTYGYTF. The CDR3 DNA follows: TGTGCCAGCGTGGTCCGGGACACCTATGGCTACACCTTC.

In this sample, this clone is medium-sized. The rearrangement joins TRBV4-1 to TRBJ2-7; D is possibly TRBD2 (5 bases). The CDR3 has 14 amino acids. V lost 0 bases to trimming and J lost 3 bases, with 9 bases between them. Germline V CDR1 and CDR2: MGHRA, YSYEKL. The CDR3 DNA sequence: TGCGCCAGCAGCCAAGAACCAGGAGGCTACGAGCAGTACTTC. Amino acids: CASSQEPGGYEQYF.

The rearrangement joins TRBV11-2 to TRBJ2-3; D might be TRBD1 or TRBD2, each matching 5 bases. The V end was cut by 5 bases, the J end by 0 bases, with 15 bases between. Per germline, CDR1 SGHAT and CDR2 FQNNGV. The CDR3 totals 16 residues. DNA of the CDR3: TGTGCCAGCAGCCGACGAGGGGCTGGGAGCACAGATACGCAGTATTTT. The encoded protein is CASSRRGAGSTDTQYF.

V gene TRBV5-8 combines with J gene TRBJ1-6; weak D call: TRBD1 (6 bases). CDR3 size: 13 residues. Per germline, CDR1 SGHTS and CDR2 YDEGEE. V was trimmed by 2 bases and J by 7 bases, leaving 7 bases between them. CDR3 bases: TGTGCCAGCAGCTTAACAGGGAATTCACCCCTCCACTTT. Protein: CASSLTGNSPLHF.

This chain joins TRBV10-3 and TRBJ2-5; 10 positions agree with TRBD1. Germline V gene lookup returns CDR1 ENHRY and CDR2 SYGVKD. The CDR3 runs 14 residues. The J segment lost 5 bases and the V segment lost 4 bases, leaving 4 bases of the junction unmatched. The CDR3 DNA follows: TGTGCCATCAGTGGACAGGGGGCAGTCGAGACCCAGTACTTC. It yields the protein CAISGQGAVETQYF.

In this sample, this clone turned up once. The chain links TRBV6-5 to TRBJ2-3; 7 bases line up with TRBD2. The CDR3 length is 14 residues. Germline values: CDR1 MNHEY, CDR2 SVGAGI. The junction had 9 bases not matched to a gene; V was cut back by 6 bases and J by 6 bases. The CDR3 here is CASSLSAGTDTQYF. CDR3 DNA sequence: TGTGCCAGCAGCCTTTCAGCGGGGACGGATACGCAGTATTTT.

The V and J genes are TRBV3-1 (or the pseudogene TRBV3-2) and TRBJ1-1, with 8 nucleotides matching TRBD1. The CDR3 runs to 13 residues. J lost 7 bases, V lost 3 bases, and 4 bases had no gene match. Germline CDR1 and CDR2: LGHDT and YNNKEL (reference sequence). This CDR3 reads CASSHGQGYEAFF. CDR3 sequence (DNA): TGTGCCAGCAGCCATGGACAGGGTTATGAAGCTTTCTTT.